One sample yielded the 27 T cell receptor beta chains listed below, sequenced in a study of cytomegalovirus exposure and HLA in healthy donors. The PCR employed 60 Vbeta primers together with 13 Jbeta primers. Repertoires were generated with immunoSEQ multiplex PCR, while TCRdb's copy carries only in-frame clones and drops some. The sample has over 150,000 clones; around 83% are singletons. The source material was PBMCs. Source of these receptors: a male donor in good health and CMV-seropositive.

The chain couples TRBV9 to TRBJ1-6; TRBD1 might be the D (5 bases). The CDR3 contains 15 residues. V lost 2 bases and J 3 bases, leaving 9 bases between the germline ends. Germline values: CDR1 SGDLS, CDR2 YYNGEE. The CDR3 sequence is CASSVQGGYNSPLHF. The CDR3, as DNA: TGTGCCAGCAGCGTTCAGGGTGGCTATAATTCACCCCTCCACTTT.

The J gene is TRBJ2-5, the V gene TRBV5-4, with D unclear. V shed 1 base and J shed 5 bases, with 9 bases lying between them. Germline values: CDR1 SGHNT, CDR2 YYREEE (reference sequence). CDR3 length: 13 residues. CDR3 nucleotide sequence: TGTGCCAGCAGCTTGTTAGCTACGGAGACCCAGTACTTC. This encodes CASSLLATETQYF. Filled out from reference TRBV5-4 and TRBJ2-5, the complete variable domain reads ETGVTQSPTHLIKTRGQQVTLRCSSQSGHNTVSWYQQALGQGPQFIFQYYREEENGRGNFPPRFSGLQFPNYSSELNVNALELDDSALYLCASSLLATETQYFGPGTRLLVL.

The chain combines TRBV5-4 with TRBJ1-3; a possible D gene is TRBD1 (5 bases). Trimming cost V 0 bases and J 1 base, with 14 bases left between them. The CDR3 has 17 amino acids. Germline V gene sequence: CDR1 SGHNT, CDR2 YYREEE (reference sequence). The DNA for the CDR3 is TGTGCCAGCAGCTTGGGCCTAGGGGAAGTATCTGGAAACACCATATATTTT. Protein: CASSLGLGEVSGNTIYF.

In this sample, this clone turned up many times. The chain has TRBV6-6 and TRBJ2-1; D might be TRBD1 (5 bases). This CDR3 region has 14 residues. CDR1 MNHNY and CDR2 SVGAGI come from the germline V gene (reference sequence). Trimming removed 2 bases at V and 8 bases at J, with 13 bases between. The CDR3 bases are TGTGCCAGCAGTTACAAGGGGATGAACGATGAGCAGTTCTTC. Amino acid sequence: CASSYKGMNDEQFF.

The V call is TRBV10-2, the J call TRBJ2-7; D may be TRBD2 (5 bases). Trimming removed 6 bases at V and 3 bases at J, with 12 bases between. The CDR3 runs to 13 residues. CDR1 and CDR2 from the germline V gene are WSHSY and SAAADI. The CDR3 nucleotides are TGCGCCAGCAGAGCCGGGAACAACTACGAGCAGTACTTC. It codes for CASRAGNNYEQYF.

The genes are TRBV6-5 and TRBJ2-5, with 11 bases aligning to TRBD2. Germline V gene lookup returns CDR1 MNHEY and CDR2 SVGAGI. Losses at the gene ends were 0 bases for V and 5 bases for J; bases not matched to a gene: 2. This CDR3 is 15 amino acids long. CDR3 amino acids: CASSYSGLAVETQYF. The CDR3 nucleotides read TGTGCCAGCAGTTACTCGGGACTAGCGGTGGAGACCCAGTACTTC.

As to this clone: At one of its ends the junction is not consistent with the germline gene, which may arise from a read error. CDR3 sequence: CASSPSGANGLTF. CDR3 nucleotides: TGTGCCAGCAGTCCCTCTGGGGCCAACGGCCTGACTTTC. V and J are TRBV6-4 and TRBJ2-6, with D possibly TRBD1 on 5 matching bases. Germline assignment: CDR1 MRHNA and CDR2 SNTAGT. The CDR3 totals 13 residues.

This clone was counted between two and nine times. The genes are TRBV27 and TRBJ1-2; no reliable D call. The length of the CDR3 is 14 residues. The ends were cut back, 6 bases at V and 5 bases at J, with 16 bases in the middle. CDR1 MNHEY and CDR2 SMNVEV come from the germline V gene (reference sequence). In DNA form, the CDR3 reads TGTGCCAGCAGCCCTAGCGGGGTATATTATGGCTACACCTTC. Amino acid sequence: CASSPSGVYYGYTF.

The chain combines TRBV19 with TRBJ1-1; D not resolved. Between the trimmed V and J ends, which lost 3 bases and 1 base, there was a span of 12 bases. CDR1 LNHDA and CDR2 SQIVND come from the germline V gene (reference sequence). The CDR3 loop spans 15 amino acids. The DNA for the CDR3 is TGTGCCAGTAGTATTGGATTCCGGGGGAACACTGAAGCTTTCTTT. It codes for CASSIGFRGNTEAFF.

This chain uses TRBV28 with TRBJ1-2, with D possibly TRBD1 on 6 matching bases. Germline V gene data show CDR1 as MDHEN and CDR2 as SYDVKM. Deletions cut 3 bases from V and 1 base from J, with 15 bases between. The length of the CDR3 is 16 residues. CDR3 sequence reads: CASSFVVGAGNYGYTF. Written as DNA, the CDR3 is TGTGCCAGCAGTTTCGTCGTGGGGGCTGGTAACTATGGCTACACCTTC.

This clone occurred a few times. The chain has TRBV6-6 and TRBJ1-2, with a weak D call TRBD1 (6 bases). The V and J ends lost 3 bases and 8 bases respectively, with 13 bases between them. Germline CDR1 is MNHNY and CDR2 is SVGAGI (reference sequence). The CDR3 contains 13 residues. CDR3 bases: TGTGCCAGCAGTTATTCAGGGGTGGGGGGCTACACCTTC. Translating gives CASSYSGVGGYTF.

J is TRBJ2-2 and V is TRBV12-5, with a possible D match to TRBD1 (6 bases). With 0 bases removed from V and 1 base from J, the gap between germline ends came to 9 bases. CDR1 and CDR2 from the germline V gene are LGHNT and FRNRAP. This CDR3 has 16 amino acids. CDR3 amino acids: CASGLVVQGNTGELFF. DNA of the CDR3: TGTGCTAGTGGTTTGGTAGTACAGGGGAACACCGGGGAGCTGTTTTTT.

The CDR3 DNA reads as TGCGCCAGCAGTGAAACTATAAACGTTAGGCAGTATTTT. Its translation: CASSETINVRQYF. This chain joins TRBV10-1 and TRBJ2-3; D gene ambiguous. Germline V lookup: CDR1 WNHNN, CDR2 SYGVQD (reference sequence). This CDR3 spans 13 amino acids. The V and J ends lost 3 bases and 11 bases respectively, with 15 bases between them.

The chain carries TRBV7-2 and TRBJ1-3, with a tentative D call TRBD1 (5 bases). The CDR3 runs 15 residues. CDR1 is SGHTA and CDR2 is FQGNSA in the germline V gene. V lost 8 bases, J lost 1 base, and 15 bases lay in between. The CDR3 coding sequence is TGTGCCAGCCAGGAGGGCTGGGGGTCTGGAAACACCATATATTTT. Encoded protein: CASQEGWGSGNTIYF. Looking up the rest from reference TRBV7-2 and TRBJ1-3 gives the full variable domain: GAGVSQSPSNKVTEKGKDVELRCDPISGHTALYWYRQSLGQGLEFLIYFQGNSAPDKSGLPSDRFSAERTGGSVSTLTIQRTQQEDSAVYLCASQEGWGSGNTIYFGEGSWLTVV.

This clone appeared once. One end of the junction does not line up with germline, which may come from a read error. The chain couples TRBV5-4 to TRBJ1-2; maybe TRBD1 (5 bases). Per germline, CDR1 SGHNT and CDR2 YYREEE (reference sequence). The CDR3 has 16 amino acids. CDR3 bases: TGCGCCAGCAGCCCGCGGCGAGAAGGGGATTACTATGGCTACACCTTC. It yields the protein CASSPRREGDYYGYTF.

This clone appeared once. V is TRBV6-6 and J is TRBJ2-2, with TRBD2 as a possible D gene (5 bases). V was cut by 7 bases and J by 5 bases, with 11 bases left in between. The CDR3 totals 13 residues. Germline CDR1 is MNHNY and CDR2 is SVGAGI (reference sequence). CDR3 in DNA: TGTGCCAGCACTCAAGCGGCAACCGGGGAGCTGTTTTTT. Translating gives CASTQAATGELFF.

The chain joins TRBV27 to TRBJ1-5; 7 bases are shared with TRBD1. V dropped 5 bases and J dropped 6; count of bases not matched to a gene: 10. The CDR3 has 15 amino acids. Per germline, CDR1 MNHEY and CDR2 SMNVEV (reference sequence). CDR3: CASSQRQGPAQPQHF. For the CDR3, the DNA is TGTGCCAGCAGTCAAAGACAGGGCCCAGCTCAGCCCCAGCATTTT.

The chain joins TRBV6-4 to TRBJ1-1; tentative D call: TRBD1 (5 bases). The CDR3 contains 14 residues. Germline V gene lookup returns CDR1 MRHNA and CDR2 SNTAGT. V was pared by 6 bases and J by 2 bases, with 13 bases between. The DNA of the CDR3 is TGTGCCAGCAGCGGAGGGGCCCATAACACTGAAGCTTTCTTT. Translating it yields CASSGGAHNTEAFF.

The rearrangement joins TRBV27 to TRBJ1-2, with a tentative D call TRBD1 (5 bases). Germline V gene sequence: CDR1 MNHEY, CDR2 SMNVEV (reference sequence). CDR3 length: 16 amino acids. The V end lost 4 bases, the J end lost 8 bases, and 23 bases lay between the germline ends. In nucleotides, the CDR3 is TGTGCCAGCAGTTCCACCCATAAGGCACAGGCCGGAGGCTACACCTTC. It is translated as CASSSTHKAQAGGYTF.

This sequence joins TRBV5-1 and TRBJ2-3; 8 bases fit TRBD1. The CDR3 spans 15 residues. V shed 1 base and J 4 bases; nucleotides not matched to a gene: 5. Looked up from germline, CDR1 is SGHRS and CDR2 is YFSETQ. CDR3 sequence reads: CASSLSGGASDTQYF. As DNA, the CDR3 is TGCGCCAGCAGCTTGTCAGGGGGCGCGTCAGATACGCAGTATTTT.

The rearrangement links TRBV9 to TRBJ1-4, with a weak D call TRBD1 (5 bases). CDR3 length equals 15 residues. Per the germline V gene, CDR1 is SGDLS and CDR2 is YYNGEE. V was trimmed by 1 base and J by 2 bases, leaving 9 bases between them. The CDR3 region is CASSVRGFTNEKLFF. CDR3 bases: TGTGCCAGCAGCGTAAGGGGATTCACTAATGAAAAACTGTTTTTT.

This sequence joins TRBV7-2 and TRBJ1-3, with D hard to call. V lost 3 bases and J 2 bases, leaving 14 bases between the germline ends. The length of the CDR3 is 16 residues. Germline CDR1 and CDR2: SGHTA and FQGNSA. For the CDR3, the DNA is TGTGCCAGCAGCTTCACTCACGCGGGTCCTGGAAACACCATATATTTT. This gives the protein CASSFTHAGPGNTIYF.

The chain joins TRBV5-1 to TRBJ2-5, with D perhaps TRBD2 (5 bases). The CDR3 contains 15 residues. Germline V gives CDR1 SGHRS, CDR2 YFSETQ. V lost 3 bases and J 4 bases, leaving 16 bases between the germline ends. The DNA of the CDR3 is TGCGCCAGCAGCTCACTGGGGAGCAAAGGAGAGACCCAGTACTTC. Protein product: CASSSLGSKGETQYF.

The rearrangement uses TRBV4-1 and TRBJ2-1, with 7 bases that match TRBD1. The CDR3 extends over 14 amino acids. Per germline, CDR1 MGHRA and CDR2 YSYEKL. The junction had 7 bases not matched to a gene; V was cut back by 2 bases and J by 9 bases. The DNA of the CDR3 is TGCGCCAGCAGCCAACTCCGGGACAGCAGTGAGCAGTTCTTC. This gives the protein CASSQLRDSSEQFF.

CDR3 residues: CASSFAVDRGPLNYGYTF. Here the CDR3 DNA reads TGTGCCAGCAGCTTTGCCGTTGACAGGGGACCCCTTAACTATGGCTACACCTTC. This sequence joins TRBV7-8 and TRBJ1-2; 8 bases are shared with TRBD1. Germline V gene lookup returns CDR1 SGHVS and CDR2 FQNEAQ. Germline trimming cut 3 bases from V and 1 base from J; bases unmatched to any gene: 13. The CDR3 consists of 18 residues.

The CDR3 sequence is CASKGYTEAFF. The CDR3 coding sequence is TGTGCCAGCAAGGGGTACACTGAAGCTTTCTTT. The V and J genes are TRBV2 and TRBJ1-1, with a weak D call TRBD1 (5 bases). The ends were cut back, 7 bases at V and 3 bases at J, with 6 bases in the middle. The CDR3 extends over 11 amino acids. Germline CDR1 reads SNHLY; CDR2 reads FYNNEI. Using reference TRBV2 and TRBJ1-1 for the parts outside the CDR3, the full variable domain is EPEVTQTPSHQVTQMGQEVILRCVPISNHLYFYWYRQILGQKVEFLVSFYNNEISEKSEIFDDQFSVERPDGSNFTLKIRSTKLEDSAMYFCASKGYTEAFFGQGTRLTVV.

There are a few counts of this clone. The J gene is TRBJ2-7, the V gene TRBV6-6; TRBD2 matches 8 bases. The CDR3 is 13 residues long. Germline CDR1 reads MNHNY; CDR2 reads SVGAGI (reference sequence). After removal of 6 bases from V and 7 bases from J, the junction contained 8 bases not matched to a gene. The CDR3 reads CASRQAIAGEQYF. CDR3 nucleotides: TGTGCCAGCAGGCAGGCTATAGCGGGGGAGCAGTACTTC.